One T cell receptor beta chain is described in this entry. This specimen comes from a study of T cells expressing NK-cell markers. Per germline, CDR1 SQVTM and CDR2 ANQGSEA. The CDR3 totals 12 residues. TCRdb reprocessed the 5' RACE reads, with one entry per CDR3 protein and no DNA. The sample yields about 450,000 distinct CDR3 sequences, of which the top ten take up 7.3%. The chain uses TRBV29-1 and TRBJ2-1. The clonotype comes from a woman between 18 and 70 years old in good health. The sample was blood T cells: a sorted CD56 or NKG2C T cell subset, CD4+ or CD8+ T cells, or bulk PBMC T cells (not recorded which). The CDR3 loop reads CSVEVSYNEQFF.